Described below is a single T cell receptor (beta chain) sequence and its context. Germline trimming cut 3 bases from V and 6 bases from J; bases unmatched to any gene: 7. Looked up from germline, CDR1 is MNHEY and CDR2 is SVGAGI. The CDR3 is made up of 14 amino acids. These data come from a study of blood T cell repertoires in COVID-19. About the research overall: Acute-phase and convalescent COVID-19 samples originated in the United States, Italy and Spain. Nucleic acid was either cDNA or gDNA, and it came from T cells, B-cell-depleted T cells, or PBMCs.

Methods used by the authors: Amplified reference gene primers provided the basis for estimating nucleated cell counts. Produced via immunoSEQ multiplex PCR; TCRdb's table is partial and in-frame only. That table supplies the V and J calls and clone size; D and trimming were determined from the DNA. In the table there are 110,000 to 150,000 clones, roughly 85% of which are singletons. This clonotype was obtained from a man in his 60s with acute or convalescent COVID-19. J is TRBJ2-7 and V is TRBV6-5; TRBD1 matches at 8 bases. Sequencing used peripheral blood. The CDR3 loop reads CASSYLQGGGEQYF. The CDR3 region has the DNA TGTGCCAGCAGTTATCTACAGGGGGGAGGCGAGCAGTACTTC.